The present TCR beta chain was sequenced within a study of cytomegalovirus exposure and HLA in healthy donors. Both 60 Vbeta primers and 13 Jbeta primers went into the PCR. The repertoire was sequenced with immunoSEQ multiplex PCR; TCRdb's copy has only in-frame clones and lacks some. The sample table sets out 150,000 or so clones. Trimming removed 3 bases from V and 9 bases from J, with 16 bases in between. The CDR3 sequence is 14 residues long. CDR1 is SGHRS and CDR2 is YFSETQ in the germline V gene. The chain couples TRBV5-1 to TRBJ2-1; a possible D gene is TRBD2 (6 bases). The source is a woman aged 45-65 years in good health and CMV-seronegative. Source material: PBMCs. The CDR3 loop is CASSSGGERGEQFF. For the CDR3, the DNA is TGCGCCAGCAGCTCAGGAGGGGAGAGGGGTGAGCAGTTCTTC.